The present entry profiles one T cell receptor beta chain with its context. The data were taken from a study of CD8+CD57+ T cells in acquired aplastic anemia. Profiles of TCR beta VDJ and CDR3 were generated from a genomic DNA template. Using its own MiXCR run on the reads, TCRdb lists one record per CDR3 protein. The repertoire holds 200,000 or so distinct CDR3 sequences, with more than 55% as singletons. Sequencing involved patients with CD8+CD57+ cell expansion previously shown by flow cytometry. The junction had 4 bases not matched to a gene; V was cut back by 3 bases and J by 8 bases. Germline values: CDR1 WSHSY, CDR2 SAAADI. The CDR3 totals 14 residues.

What was sequenced was sorted CD4+, CD8+, or CD8+CD57+ T cells (not recorded which) from PBMCs. This sequence was found in a human donor with aplastic anemia. The chain employs TRBV10-2 and TRBJ1-4; 9 bases map to TRBD1. The CDR3 sequence: CASSDGQGWEKLFF. Here the CDR3 DNA reads TGCGCCAGCAGTGACGGACAGGGGTGGGAAAAACTGTTTTTT.